This T cell receptor beta chain was sequenced in a study of monozygotic twins with inflammatory bowel disease. TCRdb reprocessed the 5' RACE reads and reports one entry per CDR3 protein, with no DNA. This sample's table reports about 420,000 distinct CDR3 sequences. General study points: Support was absent for any single strong signal or clonotype linked to IBD.

The germline CDR1 and CDR2 sequences are KGHDR and SFDVKD. CDR3 length equals 16 residues. On this clonotype: As yet, its antigen is unknown.

The sequence was obtained from a human donor with ulcerative colitis or Crohn's disease, or a healthy co-twin of an affected twin (not recorded which). Sequenced sample: blood. J is TRBJ2-2 and V is TRBV24-1; checking the TCRdb D call of TRBD2 is not possible without DNA. CDR3 protein: CATSDAVAGATGELFF.